A selection of T cell receptor beta chains follows, all from one sample in a study of T cells after yellow fever vaccination. MiXCR, applied by TCRdb to the 5' RACE reads, yields one record per CDR3 protein. The top ten clones hold over 40% of a sample with 29,000 or so distinct CDR3 sequences, less than 5.5% of them seen once. The sample here was CD8+ T cells sorted from PBMCs, taken 10 days after the yellow fever booster vaccination. The source of these receptors is a man younger than 45 who received the YFV17D yellow fever vaccine. Each CDR3 is given with its conserved first and last residue. D genes are given only for firm matches. A clone size is listed for some rows: how often the clone was seen (once, few, many), or a class if it is expanded.

.,TRBJ2-3,TRBV3-1,.,TGTGCCAGCAGCCAGCACGGCCCTTGGGAACCATCCCAGTATTTT,CASSQHGPWEPSQYF
.,TRBJ2-1,TRBV15,many,TGTGCCACCAGCAGAGTTAGCGGAACCTCCTACAATGAGCAGTTCTTC,CATSRVSGTSYNEQFF
.,TRBJ1-1,TRBV10-3,many,TGTGCCATCAGTGAGTCGTGGCAGACGAACACTGAAGCTTTCTTT,CAISESWQTNTEAFF
.,TRBJ2-7,TRBV5-1,many,TGCGCCAGCAGCCCCGCGGGCGGGGACTACGAGCAGTACTTC,CASSPAGGDYEQYF
.,TRBJ1-2,TRBV13,many,TGTGCCAGCAGCTCGACGGACACCTCTAACTATGGCTACACCTTC,CASSSTDTSNYGYTF
.,TRBJ2-5,TRBV7-6,many,TGTGCCAGCAGCTTAGCAACTTCTGGCGAGACCCAGTACTTC,CASSLATSGETQYF
.,TRBJ2-7,TRBV28,many,TGTGCCAGCCAGGATAGCGGCTACGAGCAGTACTTC,CASQDSGYEQYF
.,TRBJ2-7,TRBV6-2/TRBV6-3,many,TGTGCCAGTCAAGGACAGCTTTCCTACGAGCAGTACTTC,CASQGQLSYEQYF
TRBD1,TRBJ1-1,TRBV4-2,many,TGTGCCAGCAGCCAAGGACAGGGGGTGATCACTGAAGCTTTCTTT,CASSQGQGVITEAFF
TRBD2,TRBJ2-2,TRBV12-5,many,TGTGCTAGTGGTTCGCTGCCCCCGGGACTAGCGGGAGGTTCCGGGGAGCTGTTTTTT,CASGSLPPGLAGGSGELFF
TRBD2,TRBJ2-5,TRBV28,many,TGTGCCAGCAGTTCGGGACTAGCGGGACAATTTTACCAAGAGACCCAGTACTTC,CASSSGLAGQFYQETQYF
TRBD2,TRBJ2-7,TRBV6-2/TRBV6-3,many,TGTGCCAGCACCATTAGCGGGGGACCCTACGAGCAGTACTTC,CASTISGGPYEQYF
.,TRBJ2-1,TRBV5-4,many,TGTGCCAGCAGCGTGGAAGGGGGTAGTGAGCAGTTCTTC,CASSVEGGSEQFF
.,TRBJ2-2,TRBV7-9,many,TGTGCCGCCCTTCGGTCGAACAGAGGGGAGCTGTTTTTT,CAALRSNRGELFF
.,TRBJ2-7,TRBV30,many,TGTGCCTGGAGCGACCCCGGGACTCCCTACGAGCAGTACTTC,CAWSDPGTPYEQYF
TRBD2,TRBJ2-3,TRBV7-2,many,TGTGCCAGCAGTCCTCTAGCGGGAACGCCAGGAACAGATACGCAGTATTTT,CASSPLAGTPGTDTQYF
.,TRBJ2-3,TRBV9,many,TGTGCCAGCTGGGGATATGGACTGATCACAGATACGCAGTATTTT,CASWGYGLITDTQYF
.,TRBJ2-7,TRBV7-9,many,TGTGCCAGCAGCTTAGCAACAGGACTATTCCACGAGCAGTACTTC,CASSLATGLFHEQYF
TRBD2,TRBJ2-1,TRBV9,many,TGTGCCAGCAGCGTAGTAGCGGGAGGGCCTAATGAGCAGTTCTTC,CASSVVAGGPNEQFF
.,TRBJ1-2,TRBV4-3,many,TGCGCCAGCAGCCGCATAGGAGGCTTCTATGGCTACACCTTC,CASSRIGGFYGYTF
TRBD2,TRBJ2-1,TRBV19,many,TGTGCCAGTAGTCCGCCGGGACTAGCGCACTACAATGAGCAGTTCTTC,CASSPPGLAHYNEQFF
.,TRBJ2-7,TRBV29-1,many,TGCAGCGTTGACCAAGCCTCCGGCGAGCAGTACTTC,CSVDQASGEQYF
.,TRBJ1-5,TRBV5-5,many,TGTGCCAGCAGCTTGGACAGAATCTTGCCCCAGCATTTT,CASSLDRILPQHF
.,TRBJ2-1,TRBV12-3/TRBV12-4,many,TGTGCCAGCAGTTTACGACAGTCCCTCAATGAGCAGTTCTTC,CASSLRQSLNEQFF
.,TRBJ2-2,TRBV3-1,many,TGTGCCAGCAGCCACGTCTCCGGAATACACACCGGGGAGCTGTTTTTT,CASSHVSGIHTGELFF
TRBD1,TRBJ2-7,TRBV30,many,TGTGCCTGGATGAAGGGGGCGCGCGAGCAGTACTTC,CAWMKGAREQYF
.,TRBJ2-7,TRBV29-1,many,TGCAGCGTTGCGAGACTTGACTCCTACGAGCAGTACTTC,CSVARLDSYEQYF
.,TRBJ1-5,TRBV27,many,TGTGCCAGCAAGAGTGTGGGGCAGGGAAGTCAGCCCCAGCATTTT,CASKSVGQGSQPQHF
TRBD1,TRBJ2-5,TRBV6-5,many,TGTGCCAGCCGCCCAGGGGGAAGTGGCCAAGAGACCCAGTACTTC,CASRPGGSGQETQYF
.,TRBJ1-1,TRBV6-5,many,TGTGCCAGCAGTTACAGGAACACTGAAGCTTTCTTT,CASSYRNTEAFF
TRBD2,TRBJ2-3,TRBV7-8,many,TGTGCCAGCAGCTCGACCGGGACTAGAAACACAGATACGCAGTATTTT,CASSSTGTRNTDTQYF
TRBD2,TRBJ2-7,TRBV5-5,many,TGTGCCAGCAGCTTAGGACTAGCGGGACTATCCTACGAGCAGTACTTC,CASSLGLAGLSYEQYF
.,TRBJ1-2,TRBV6-5,many,TGTGCCAGCAGGGGTCCGATGGGAGGGGACTATGGCTACACCTTC,CASRGPMGGDYGYTF
TRBD2,TRBJ2-5,TRBV13,many,TGTGCCAGCAGCTTAGGACCTAGACTAGCGGCCTTGATGGCCCAGTACTTC,CASSLGPRLAALMAQYF
TRBD2,TRBJ2-7,TRBV27,many,TGTGCCACCTCACCGGGACTAGCGGGAGGAGGCTCCTACGAGCAGTACTTC,CATSPGLAGGGSYEQYF
.,TRBJ1-5,TRBV27,many,TGTGCCAGCAGTTTATTCGGGGGCCAATCCCCAAATCAGCCCCAGCATTTT,CASSLFGGQSPNQPQHF
TRBD1,TRBJ2-7,TRBV4-3,many,TGCGCCAGCAGCCAAGATCGGCTTTCAGGGGGCTACGAGCAGTACTTC,CASSQDRLSGGYEQYF
.,TRBJ2-7,TRBV20-1,many,TGCAGTGCCGTCTCCTACGAGCAGTACTTC,CSAVSYEQYF
.,TRBJ2-1,TRBV28,many,TGTGCCAGCAGTTTAGTCCACTACAATGAGCAGTTCTTC,CASSLVHYNEQFF
.,TRBJ2-5,TRBV13,many,TGTGCCAGCAGCTTAACGAGCGGAAAAGAGACCCAGTACTTC,CASSLTSGKETQYF
.,TRBJ2-5,TRBV5-1,many,TGCGCCAGCAAGGACAGTAAAGAGACCCAGTACTTC,CASKDSKETQYF
.,TRBJ2-3,TRBV5-1,many,TGCGCCAGCAGCTTAGGGCAAAATACGCAGTATTTT,CASSLGQNTQYF
.,TRBJ2-5,TRBV7-7,many,TGTGCTAGCAGCTTGGAAGGAGCGGTAGAGACCCAGTACTTC,CASSLEGAVETQYF
TRBD2,TRBJ2-5,TRBV27,many,TGTGCCAGCAGTTTAGGAGCTAGCGGGAGCCTGGAGACCCAGTACTTC,CASSLGASGSLETQYF
.,TRBJ2-2,TRBV27,.,TGTGCCAGCGGATTCGGGACCACCGGGGAGCTGTTTTTT,CASGFGTTGELFF